Listed below are T cell receptor beta chains from one sample, sequenced in a study of breast tumors, draining lymph nodes, adjacent tissues. TCRdb independently ran MiXCR on the multiplex PCR reads; one entry per CDR3 protein. The data contain about 120,000 distinct CDR3 sequences, roughly 21% of them singletons. The sample taken for sequencing was axillary lymph node tissue. The receptors stem from a female donor with breast cancer. Some clones in this sample may be carry-over from other donors' samples. CDR3s include the opening cysteine and the closing phenylalanine or tryptophan. The D gene is left open where the match is weak. Size values are once, few and many counts, or a class for expanded clones, and some rows have none.

V: TRBV6-5; J: TRBJ1-2; D: NA; size: NA; DNA: TGTGCCAGCAGAAAGTGTGGTGGCTACACCTTC; CDR3: CASRKCGGYTF
V: TRBV6-6; J: TRBJ2-5; D: NA; size: many; DNA: TGTGCCAGCAGTTACTCGCAAGAGACCCAGTACTTC; CDR3: CASSYSQETQYF
V: TRBV6-5; J: TRBJ1-5; D: TRBD1; size: many; DNA: TGTGCCACCGCGGACAGGGGCAATCAGCCCCAGCATTTT; CDR3: CATADRGNQPQHF
V: TRBV2; J: TRBJ1-2; D: NA; size: many; DNA: TGTGCCAGCGGTATGAACTATGGCTACACCTTC; CDR3: CASGMNYGYTF
V: TRBV7-9; J: TRBJ1-6; D: NA; size: many; DNA: TGTGCCAGCAGCTTAGGACAGCCCAATAATTCACCCCTCCACTTT; CDR3: CASSLGQPNNSPLHF
V: TRBV6-5; J: TRBJ2-6; D: NA; size: many; DNA: TGTGCCAGCAGTAGCTGGGGCTCTGGGGCCAACGTCCTGACTTTC; CDR3: CASSSWGSGANVLTF
V: TRBV4-1; J: TRBJ2-7; D: NA; size: many; DNA: TGCGCCAGCAGCGAAGGGAACTACGAGCAGTACTTC; CDR3: CASSEGNYEQYF
V: TRBV24-1; J: TRBJ2-1; D: NA; size: many; DNA: TGTGCCACCAGTGATTTGCAAAGGAGGGATGAGCAGTTCTTC; CDR3: CATSDLQRRDEQFF
V: TRBV19; J: TRBJ1-5; D: TRBD1; size: many; DNA: TGTGCCAGTAGGGGGGACAGAGACAATCAGCCCCAGCATTTT; CDR3: CASRGDRDNQPQHF
V: TRBV7-7; J: TRBJ2-3; D: TRBD1; size: many; DNA: TGTGCTAGCAGCTTAGGGGGAAAAGGGGGCGCGTCAAGGGATACGCAGTATTTT; CDR3: CASSLGGKGGASRDTQYF
V: TRBV12-3/TRBV12-4; J: TRBJ1-2; D: NA; size: many; DNA: TGTGCCAGCAGTTTAGTGAGGTTCAGCGCAGGCTACACCTTC; CDR3: CASSLVRFSAGYTF
V: TRBV2; J: TRBJ2-3; D: NA; size: many; DNA: TGTGCCAGCAGTTCACGACCCCCGCGGTACACAGATACGCAGTATTTT; CDR3: CASSSRPPRYTDTQYF
V: TRBV28; J: TRBJ1-5; D: NA; size: many; DNA: TGTGCCAGCACCATGGGGGGAGGCAATCAGCCCCAGCATTTT; CDR3: CASTMGGGNQPQHF
V: TRBV20-1; J: TRBJ1-5; D: NA; size: many; DNA: TGCAGTGTGCAACAGGGCTCAGATAGCAATCAGCCCCAGCATTTT; CDR3: CSVQQGSDSNQPQHF
V: TRBV7-9; J: TRBJ2-5; D: NA; size: many; DNA: TGTGCCAGCAGCCAAGCGACGATAGGCCGGGGGGAGACCCAGTACTTC; CDR3: CASSQATIGRGETQYF
V: TRBV27; J: TRBJ1-5; D: TRBD1; size: many; DNA: TGTGCCAGCAGTAGGGGACAGCACAATCAGCCCCAGCATTTT; CDR3: CASSRGQHNQPQHF
V: TRBV16; J: TRBJ1-2; D: NA; size: many; DNA: TGTGCCAGCAGCCAATCCCAGGGTGAGGTCTATGGCTACACCTTC; CDR3: CASSQSQGEVYGYTF
V: TRBV5-8; J: TRBJ2-7; D: NA; size: many; DNA: TGTGCCAGCAGCTCGGAGGCAGGGCTTACCTACGAGCAGTACTTC; CDR3: CASSSEAGLTYEQYF
V: TRBV9; J: TRBJ1-4; D: NA; size: few; DNA: TGTGCCAGCAGCGTAGGTCCCCACAAGCGAACTAATGAAAAACTGTTTTTT; CDR3: CASSVGPHKRTNEKLFF
V: TRBV7-9; J: TRBJ2-7; D: NA; size: many; DNA: TGTGCCAGCAGCATTGATTCCAGGGCCCACGAGCAGTACTTC; CDR3: CASSIDSRAHEQYF
V: TRBV15; J: TRBJ2-3; D: NA; size: NA; DNA: TGTGCCACCAGCGCAATCGGGGATACGCGGTATTTT; CDR3: CATSAIGDTRYF
V: TRBV5-1; J: TRBJ2-6; D: TRBD1; size: many; DNA: TGCGCCAGCAGCACAGGGGCCTCTGGGGCCAACGTCCTGACTTTC; CDR3: CASSTGASGANVLTF
V: TRBV12-3/TRBV12-4; J: TRBJ1-6; D: NA; size: many; DNA: TGTGCCAGCAGTTTGGGGGTTTCCTATAATTCACCCCTCCACTTT; CDR3: CASSLGVSYNSPLHF
V: TRBV5-6; J: TRBJ2-7; D: NA; size: many; DNA: TGTGCCAGCAGCCCCCGAACGGGGGAGCAGTACTTC; CDR3: CASSPRTGEQYF
V: TRBV18; J: TRBJ1-2; D: NA; size: NA; DNA: TGTGCCAGCTCACCGACAGTGAACAACTATGGCTACACCTTC; CDR3: CASSPTVNNYGYTF
V: TRBV7-2; J: TRBJ2-1; D: TRBD2; size: many; DNA: TGTGCCAGCAGCTTAATTAAAGTTCGCGGGGGGTTTGATGAGCAGTTCTTC; CDR3: CASSLIKVRGGFDEQFF
V: TRBV14; J: TRBJ2-3; D: NA; size: many; DNA: TGTGCCAGCAGCCAAGCTCTTCCCCCCACAGATACGCAGTATTTT; CDR3: CASSQALPPTDTQYF
V: TRBV7-2; J: TRBJ2-1; D: TRBD2; size: many; DNA: TGTGCCAGCAGCTTAAGGGCGGGGGGGCTATACAATGAGCAGTTCTTC; CDR3: CASSLRAGGLYNEQFF
V: TRBV28; J: TRBJ2-2; D: NA; size: few; DNA: TGTGCCAGCAGTTTATGGGGCGGGGAGCTGTTTTTT; CDR3: CASSLWGGELFF
V: TRBV6-5; J: TRBJ2-7; D: NA; size: many; DNA: TGTGCCAGCAGTTTATCGGAGAGACTCTACGAGCAGTACTTC; CDR3: CASSLSERLYEQYF
V: TRBV9; J: TRBJ2-2; D: TRBD1; size: many; DNA: TGTGCCAGCCGCCAGGGGGACATCAATACCGGGGAGCTGTTTTTT; CDR3: CASRQGDINTGELFF
V: TRBV28; J: TRBJ1-4; D: NA; size: few; DNA: TGTGCCAGCAGTTTTCCAGGGCGTAATGAAAAACTGTTTTTT; CDR3: CASSFPGRNEKLFF
V: TRBV6-2/TRBV6-3; J: TRBJ1-6; D: TRBD1; size: many; DNA: TGTGCCAGCTGCGACAGGGGAAATTCACCCCTCCACTTT; CDR3: CASCDRGNSPLHF
V: TRBV28; J: TRBJ1-2; D: NA; size: few; DNA: TGTGCCAGCAGTTTGGTCGAGGCACCTGGCGGCTATGGCTACACCTTC; CDR3: CASSLVEAPGGYGYTF
V: TRBV7-8; J: TRBJ1-4; D: NA; size: many; DNA: TGTGCCAGCAGCTTACACACAGGGCTCAATGAAAAACTGTTTTTT; CDR3: CASSLHTGLNEKLFF
V: TRBV19; J: TRBJ1-2; D: NA; size: many; DNA: TGTGCCAGTAGTATACAAGTCCGGGCCTATGGCTACACCTTC; CDR3: CASSIQVRAYGYTF
V: TRBV20-1; J: TRBJ2-1; D: TRBD2; size: many; DNA: TGCAGTGCTCCGGTACTAGCGAGATCCTACAATGAGCAGTTCTTC; CDR3: CSAPVLARSYNEQFF
V: TRBV20-1; J: TRBJ2-3; D: NA; size: many; DNA: TGCAGTGCTATTACGAGGACCGGCGTGGGGATCACAGATACGCAGTATTTT; CDR3: CSAITRTGVGITDTQYF
V: TRBV9; J: TRBJ2-5; D: NA; size: many; DNA: TGTGCCAGCAGCGTAGATAAGTCCCCCCAAGAGACCCAGTACTTC; CDR3: CASSVDKSPQETQYF
V: TRBV12-3/TRBV12-4; J: TRBJ2-3; D: NA; size: NA; DNA: TGTGCCAGCAGTCCGACGCGGACCTCCGGGGGCACAGATACGCAGTATTTT; CDR3: CASSPTRTSGGTDTQYF
V: TRBV15; J: TRBJ2-7; D: TRBD2; size: many; DNA: TGTGCCACCAGCAATAGCGGGAGAGGGGACTACGAGCAGTACTTC; CDR3: CATSNSGRGDYEQYF